This T cell receptor (beta chain) was captured by sequencing in a study of blood T cell repertoires in COVID-19. CDR1 is SQVTM and CDR2 is ANQGSEA in the germline V gene. Trimming removed 8 bases from V and 2 bases from J; junction bases left unmatched: 14. CDR3 length: 15 amino acids. This clone was observed a few times. The repertoire was sequenced with immunoSEQ multiplex PCR; TCRdb's copy has only in-frame clones and lacks some. The table records 75,000 to 95,000 clones, around 74% of them present only once. This TCR was recovered from a woman aged 80 or older with active or convalescent COVID-19. Material: peripheral blood. This chain connects TRBV29-1 to TRBJ1-2; TRBD1 aligns across 7 bases. DNA for the CDR3: TGCAGCTCTTCAAGTGGGACAGCTTTAAACTATGGCTACACCTTC. Translation gives CSSSSGTALNYGYTF.